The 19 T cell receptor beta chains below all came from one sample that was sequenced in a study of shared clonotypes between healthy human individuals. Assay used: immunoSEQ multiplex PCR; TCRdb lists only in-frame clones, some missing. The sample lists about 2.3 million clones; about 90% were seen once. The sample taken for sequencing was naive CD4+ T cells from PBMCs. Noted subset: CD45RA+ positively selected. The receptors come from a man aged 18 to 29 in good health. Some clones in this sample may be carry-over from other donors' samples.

CDR3 in DNA: TGTGCCAGCAGCTACCTCCTCCTCTGGTCGGAGAGCGAGCAGTACTTC. Translated: CASSYLLLWSESEQYF. V usage is TRBV28 and J usage is TRBJ2-7, with unresolved D. From germline, CDR1 is MDHEN and CDR2 SYDVKM. The CDR3 is 16 amino acids. The V gene lost 6 bases and the J gene lost 6 bases, with 24 bases spanning the gap.

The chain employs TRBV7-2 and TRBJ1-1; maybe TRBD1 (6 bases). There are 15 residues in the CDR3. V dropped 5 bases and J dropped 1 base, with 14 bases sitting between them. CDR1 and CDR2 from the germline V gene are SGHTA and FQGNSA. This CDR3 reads CASSQWGQKNTEAFF. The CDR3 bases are TGTGCCAGCAGCCAATGGGGACAAAAGAACACTGAAGCTTTCTTT.

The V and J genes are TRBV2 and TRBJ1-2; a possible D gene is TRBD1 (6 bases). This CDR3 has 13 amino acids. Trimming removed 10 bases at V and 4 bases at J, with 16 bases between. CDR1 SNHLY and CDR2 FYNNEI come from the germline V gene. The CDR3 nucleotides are TGTGCCACCCGAATGACAGGCCTCTATGGCTACACCTTC. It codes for CATRMTGLYGYTF.

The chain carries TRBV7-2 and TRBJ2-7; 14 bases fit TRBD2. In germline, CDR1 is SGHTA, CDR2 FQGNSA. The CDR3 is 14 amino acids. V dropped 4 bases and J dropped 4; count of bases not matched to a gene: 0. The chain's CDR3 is CASSWTSGRYEQYF. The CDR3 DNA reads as TGTGCCAGCAGCTGGACTAGCGGGAGGTACGAGCAGTACTTC. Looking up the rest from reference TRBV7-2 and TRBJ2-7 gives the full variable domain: GAGVSQSPSNKVTEKGKDVELRCDPISGHTALYWYRQSLGQGLEFLIYFQGNSAPDKSGLPSDRFSAERTGGSVSTLTIQRTQQEDSAVYLCASSWTSGRYEQYFGPGTRLTVT.

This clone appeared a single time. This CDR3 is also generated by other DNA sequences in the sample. CDR3 nucleotides: TGCGCCAGCAGCTTGGCCAGGGGAAACACTGAAGCTTTCTTT. Amino acid sequence: CASSLARGNTEAFF. The J gene is TRBJ1-1, the V gene TRBV5-1, with a tentative D call TRBD1 (6 bases). Looked up from germline, CDR1 is SGHRS and CDR2 is YFSETQ. The CDR3 sequence is 14 residues long. V was clipped by 0 bases and J by 2 bases, with 8 bases between them.

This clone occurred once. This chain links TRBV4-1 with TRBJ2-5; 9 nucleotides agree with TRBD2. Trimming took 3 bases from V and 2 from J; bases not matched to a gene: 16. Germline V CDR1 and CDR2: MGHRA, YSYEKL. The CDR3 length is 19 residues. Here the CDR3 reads CASSHPPSLTSGYQETQYF. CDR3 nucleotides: TGCGCCAGCAGCCACCCCCCCTCTCTCACTAGCGGGTATCAAGAGACCCAGTACTTC.

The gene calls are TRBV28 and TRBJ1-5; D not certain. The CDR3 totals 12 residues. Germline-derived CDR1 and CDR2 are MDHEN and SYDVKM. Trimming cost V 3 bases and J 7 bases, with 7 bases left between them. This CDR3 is CASSLEFQPQHF. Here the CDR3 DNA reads TGTGCCAGCAGTTTGGAATTCCAGCCCCAGCATTTT.

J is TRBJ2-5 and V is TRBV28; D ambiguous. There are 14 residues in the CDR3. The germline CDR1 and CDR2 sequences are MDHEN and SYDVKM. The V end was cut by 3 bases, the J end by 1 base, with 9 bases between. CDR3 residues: CASSFNSVQETQYF. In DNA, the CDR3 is TGTGCCAGCAGTTTCAACAGTGTCCAAGAGACCCAGTACTTC.

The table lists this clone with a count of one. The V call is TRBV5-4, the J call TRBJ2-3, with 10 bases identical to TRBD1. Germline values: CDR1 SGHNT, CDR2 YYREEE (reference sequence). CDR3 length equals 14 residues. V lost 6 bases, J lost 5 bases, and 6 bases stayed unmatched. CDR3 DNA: TGTGCCAGCACCCCAAGGACAGGGGGAGATACGCAGTATTTT. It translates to CASTPRTGGDTQYF.

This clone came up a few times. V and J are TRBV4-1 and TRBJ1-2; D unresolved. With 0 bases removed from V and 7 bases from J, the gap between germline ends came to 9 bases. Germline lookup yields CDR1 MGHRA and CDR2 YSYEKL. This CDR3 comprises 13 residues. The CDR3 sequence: CASSQDGLPGYTF. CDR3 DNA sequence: TGCGCCAGCAGCCAAGATGGACTTCCTGGCTACACCTTC.

The CDR3: CASSGGTSGSYYNEQFF. The CDR3 DNA sequence: TGTGCCAGCAGCGGGGGGACTAGCGGGAGTTATTACAATGAGCAGTTCTTC. V and J are TRBV5-4 and TRBJ2-1; 14 nucleotides agree with TRBD2. Germline V gene lookup returns CDR1 SGHNT and CDR2 YYREEE (reference sequence). CDR3 length: 17 amino acids. Trimming took 4 bases from V and 4 from J; bases not matched to a gene: 7. The full variable domain, completed using reference TRBV5-4 and TRBJ2-1, is ETGVTQSPTHLIKTRGQQVTLRCSSQSGHNTVSWYQQALGQGPQFIFQYYREEENGRGNFPPRFSGLQFPNYSSELNVNALELDDSALYLCASSGGTSGSYYNEQFFGPGTRLTVL.

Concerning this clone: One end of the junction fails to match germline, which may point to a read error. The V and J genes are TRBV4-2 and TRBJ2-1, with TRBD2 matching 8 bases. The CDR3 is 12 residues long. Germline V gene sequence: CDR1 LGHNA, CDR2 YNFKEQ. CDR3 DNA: TGTGCCAGCAGCCAAGAGGTGACTAGCGTTGTCTTC. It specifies CASSQEVTSVVF.

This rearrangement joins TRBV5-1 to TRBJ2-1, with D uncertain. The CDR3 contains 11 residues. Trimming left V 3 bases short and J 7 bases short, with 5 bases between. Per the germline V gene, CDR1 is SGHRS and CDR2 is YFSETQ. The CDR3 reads CASSWDNEQFF. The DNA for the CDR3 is TGCGCCAGCAGCTGGGATAATGAGCAGTTCTTC.

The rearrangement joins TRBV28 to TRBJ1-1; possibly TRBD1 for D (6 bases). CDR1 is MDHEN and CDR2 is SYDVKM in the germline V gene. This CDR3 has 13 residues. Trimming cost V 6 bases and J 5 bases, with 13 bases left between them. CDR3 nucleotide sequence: TGTGCCAGCAGCCATACAGGGTTGACTGAAGCTTTCTTT. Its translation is CASSHTGLTEAFF.

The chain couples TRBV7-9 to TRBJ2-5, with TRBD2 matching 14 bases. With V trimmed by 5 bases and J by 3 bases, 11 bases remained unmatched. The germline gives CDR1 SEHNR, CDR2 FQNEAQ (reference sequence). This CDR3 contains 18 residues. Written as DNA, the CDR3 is TGTGCCAGCAGCCCCAGACTAGCGGGAGGGTTGCCGAAAGAGACCCAGTACTTC. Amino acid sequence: CASSPRLAGGLPKETQYF.

This CDR3 reads CASSLETYNEQFF. In nucleotides, the CDR3 is TGTGCCAGCAGCTTAGAGACTTACAATGAGCAGTTCTTC. V is TRBV7-6 and J is TRBJ2-1, with D unresolved. The length of the CDR3 is 13 residues. Trimming left V 1 base short and J 4 bases short, with 5 bases between. In germline, CDR1 is SGHVS, CDR2 FNYEAQ.

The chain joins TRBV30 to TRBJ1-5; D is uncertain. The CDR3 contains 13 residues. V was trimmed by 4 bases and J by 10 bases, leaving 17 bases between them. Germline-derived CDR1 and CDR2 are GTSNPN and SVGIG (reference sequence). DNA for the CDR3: TGTGCCTGGAAAGAATGGCCGAGTGGACCCCAGCATTTT. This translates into CAWKEWPSGPQHF.

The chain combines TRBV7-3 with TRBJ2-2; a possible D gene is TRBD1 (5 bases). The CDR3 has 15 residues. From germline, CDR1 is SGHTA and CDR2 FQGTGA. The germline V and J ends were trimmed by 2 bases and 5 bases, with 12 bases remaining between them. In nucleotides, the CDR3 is TGTGCCAGCAGCTTAGTCCCAGGGCGAACCGGGGAGCTGTTTTTT. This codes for CASSLVPGRTGELFF.

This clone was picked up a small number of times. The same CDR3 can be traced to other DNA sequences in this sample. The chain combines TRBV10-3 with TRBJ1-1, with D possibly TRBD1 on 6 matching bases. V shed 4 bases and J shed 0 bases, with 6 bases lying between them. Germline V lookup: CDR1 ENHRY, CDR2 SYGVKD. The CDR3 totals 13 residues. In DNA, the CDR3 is TGTGCCATCAGTGGACAGGTGAACACTGAAGCTTTCTTT. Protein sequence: CAISGQVNTEAFF.